The present T cell receptor (beta chain) was sequenced within a study of cytomegalovirus exposure and HLA in healthy donors. The PCR had 60 Vbeta and 13 Jbeta primers. Generated by immunoSEQ multiplex PCR, the TCRdb table keeps only in-frame clones and is missing some. The repertoire holds 120,000 or so clones, with about 80% as singletons. Study findings and constraints: Under in vitro conditions, three CMV-associated chains were confirmed as specific for CMV antigens. Across donors, presence/absence analyses took sequencing depth to be roughly uniform. Most of the TCR beta V segments (in an earlier analysis) were productive either about 87% or about 30% of the time. An Asian-associated ancestry cluster reportedly showed fewer N-insertions than the roughly 670-donor mean in a later analysis.

This clone came up once. Its antigen is not known. CDR3 size: 14 residues. CDR1 and CDR2 (germline): MNHEY, SMNVEV (reference sequence). Unmatched junction bases numbered 11, after V lost 8 bases and J lost 5 bases. This receptor was taken from a man aged 25-40 years in good health and CMV-seronegative. The chain joins TRBV27 to TRBJ1-1; 7 nucleotides align to TRBD1. Sequenced sample: PBMCs. In DNA, the CDR3 is TGTGCCAGCGGAATAGACAGGGACCGTACTGAAGCTTTCTTT. This sequence encodes CASGIDRDRTEAFF.